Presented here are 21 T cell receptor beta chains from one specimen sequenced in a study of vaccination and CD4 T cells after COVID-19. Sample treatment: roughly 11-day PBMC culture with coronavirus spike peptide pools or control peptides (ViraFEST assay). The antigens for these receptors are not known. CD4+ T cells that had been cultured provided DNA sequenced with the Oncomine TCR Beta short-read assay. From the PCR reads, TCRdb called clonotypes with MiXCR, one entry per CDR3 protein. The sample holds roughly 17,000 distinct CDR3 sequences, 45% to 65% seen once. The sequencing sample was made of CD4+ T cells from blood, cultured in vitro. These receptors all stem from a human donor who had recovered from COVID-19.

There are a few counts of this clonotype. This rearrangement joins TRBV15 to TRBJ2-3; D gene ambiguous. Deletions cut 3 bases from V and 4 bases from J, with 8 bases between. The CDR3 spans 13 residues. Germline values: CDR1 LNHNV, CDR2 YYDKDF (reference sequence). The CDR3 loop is CATSSFLSDTQYF. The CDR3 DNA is TGTGCCACCAGCAGTTTCCTGTCAGATACGCAGTATTTT.

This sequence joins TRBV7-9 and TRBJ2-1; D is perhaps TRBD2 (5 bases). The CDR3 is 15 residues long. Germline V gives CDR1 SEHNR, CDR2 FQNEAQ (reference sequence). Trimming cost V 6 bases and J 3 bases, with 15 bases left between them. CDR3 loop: CASRGLERLYNEQFF. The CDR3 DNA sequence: TGTGCCAGCAGGGGTCTCGAGCGGCTCTACAATGAGCAGTTCTTC.

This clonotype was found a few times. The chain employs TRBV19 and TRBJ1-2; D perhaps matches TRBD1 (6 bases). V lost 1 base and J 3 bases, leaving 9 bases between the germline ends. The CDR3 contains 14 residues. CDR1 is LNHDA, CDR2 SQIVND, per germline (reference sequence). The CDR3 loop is CASSIGTVDYGYTF. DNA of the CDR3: TGTGCCAGTAGTATAGGGACAGTTGACTATGGCTACACCTTC.

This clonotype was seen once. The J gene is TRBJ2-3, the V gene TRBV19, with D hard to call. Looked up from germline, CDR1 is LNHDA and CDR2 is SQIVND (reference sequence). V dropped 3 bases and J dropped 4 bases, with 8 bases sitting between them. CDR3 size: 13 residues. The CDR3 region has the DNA TGTGCCAGTAGTATCGGAAACTCAGATACGCAGTATTTT. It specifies CASSIGNSDTQYF.

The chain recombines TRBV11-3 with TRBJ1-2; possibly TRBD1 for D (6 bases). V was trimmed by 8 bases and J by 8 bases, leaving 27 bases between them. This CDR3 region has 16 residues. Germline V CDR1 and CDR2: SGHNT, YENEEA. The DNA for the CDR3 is TGTGCCAGCGGCCTTAACCGAGAAACAGGGAATCGAGGCTACACCTTC. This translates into CASGLNRETGNRGYTF.

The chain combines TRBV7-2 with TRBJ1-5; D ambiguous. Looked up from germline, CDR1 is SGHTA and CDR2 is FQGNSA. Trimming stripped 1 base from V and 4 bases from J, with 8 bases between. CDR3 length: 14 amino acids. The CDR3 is CASSLEIGNQPQHF. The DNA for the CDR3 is TGTGCCAGCAGCTTAGAGATAGGGAATCAGCCCCAGCATTTT.

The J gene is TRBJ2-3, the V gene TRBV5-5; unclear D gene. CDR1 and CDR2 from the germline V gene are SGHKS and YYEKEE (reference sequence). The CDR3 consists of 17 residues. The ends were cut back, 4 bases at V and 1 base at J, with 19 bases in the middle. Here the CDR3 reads CASSPVGLPDGTDTQYF. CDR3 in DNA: TGTGCCAGCAGCCCAGTCGGCCTCCCGGATGGCACAGATACGCAGTATTTT.

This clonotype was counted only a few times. DNA for the CDR3: TGCAGTGCTAAACCTCAGGGGGCGGGCTACAATGAGCAGTTCTTC. It is translated as CSAKPQGAGYNEQFF. The V call is TRBV20-1, the J call TRBJ2-1, with TRBD1 matching 8 bases. Trimming removed 4 bases from V and 3 bases from J; junction bases left unmatched: 8. Germline V CDR1 and CDR2: DFQATT, SNEGSKA (reference sequence). The CDR3 length is 15 residues.

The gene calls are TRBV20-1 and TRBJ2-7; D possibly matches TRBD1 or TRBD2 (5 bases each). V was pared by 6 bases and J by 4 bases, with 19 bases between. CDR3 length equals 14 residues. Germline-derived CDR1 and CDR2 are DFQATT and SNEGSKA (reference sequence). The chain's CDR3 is CSARGGGPLYEQYF. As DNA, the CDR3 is TGCAGTGCACGGGGCGGCGGGCCTTTGTACGAGCAGTACTTC.

In DNA, the CDR3 is TGTGCCAGCAGCCAACTCGGACAGGGTGAGCCCCAGCATTTT. This sequence encodes CASSQLGQGEPQHF. J is TRBJ1-5 and V is TRBV14; TRBD1 agrees at 8 bases. CDR1 SGHDN and CDR2 FVKESK come from the germline V gene. V lost 2 bases, J lost 8 bases, and 5 bases stayed unmatched. This CDR3 has 14 amino acids.

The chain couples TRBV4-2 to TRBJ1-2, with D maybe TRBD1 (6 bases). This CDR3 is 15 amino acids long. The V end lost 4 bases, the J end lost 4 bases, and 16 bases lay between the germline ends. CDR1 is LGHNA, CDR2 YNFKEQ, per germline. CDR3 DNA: TGTGCCAGCAGCCTCCAAGGATCAGGGGCCTATGGCTACACCTTC. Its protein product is CASSLQGSGAYGYTF.

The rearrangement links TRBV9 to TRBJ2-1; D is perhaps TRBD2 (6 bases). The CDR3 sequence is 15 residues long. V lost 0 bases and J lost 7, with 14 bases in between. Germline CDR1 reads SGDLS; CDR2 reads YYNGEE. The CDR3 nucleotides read TGTGCCAGCAGCGTAGAGAGTGGGACTGGGAATGAGCAGTTCTTC. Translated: CASSVESGTGNEQFF.

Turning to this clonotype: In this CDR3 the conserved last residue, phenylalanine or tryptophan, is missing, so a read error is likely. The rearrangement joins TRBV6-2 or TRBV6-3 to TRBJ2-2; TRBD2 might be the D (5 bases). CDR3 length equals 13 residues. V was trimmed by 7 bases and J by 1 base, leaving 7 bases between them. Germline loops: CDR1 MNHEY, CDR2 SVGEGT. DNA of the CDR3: TGTGCCAGCACGGACTGGAACACCGGGGAGCTGTTTTTA. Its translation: CASTDWNTGELFL.

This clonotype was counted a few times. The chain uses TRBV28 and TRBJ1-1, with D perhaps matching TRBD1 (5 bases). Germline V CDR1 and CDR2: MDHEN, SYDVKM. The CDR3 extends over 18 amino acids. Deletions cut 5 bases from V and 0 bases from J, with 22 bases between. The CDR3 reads CASSTTSAGFQMNTEAFF. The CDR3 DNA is TGTGCCAGCAGTACGACATCCGCAGGGTTCCAGATGAACACTGAAGCTTTCTTT.

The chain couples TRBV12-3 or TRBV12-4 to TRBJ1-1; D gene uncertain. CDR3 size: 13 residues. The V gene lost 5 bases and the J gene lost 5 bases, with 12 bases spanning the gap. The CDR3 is CASSTLPRTEAFF. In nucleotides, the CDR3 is TGTGCCAGCAGTACTTTACCGCGGACTGAAGCTTTCTTT.

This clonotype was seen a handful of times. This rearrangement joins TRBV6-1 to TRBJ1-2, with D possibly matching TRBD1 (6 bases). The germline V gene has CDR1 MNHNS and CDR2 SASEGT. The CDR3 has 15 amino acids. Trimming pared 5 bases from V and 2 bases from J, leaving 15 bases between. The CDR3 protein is CASSPGGGSNYGYTF. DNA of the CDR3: TGTGCCAGCAGTCCCGGAGGGGGGTCCAACTATGGCTACACCTTC.

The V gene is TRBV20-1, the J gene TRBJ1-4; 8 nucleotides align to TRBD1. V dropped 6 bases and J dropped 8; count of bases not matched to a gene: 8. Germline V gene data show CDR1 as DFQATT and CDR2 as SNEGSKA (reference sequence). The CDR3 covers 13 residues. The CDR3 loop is CSADGQGKEKLFF. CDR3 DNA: TGCAGTGCGGACGGACAGGGTAAAGAAAAACTGTTTTTT.

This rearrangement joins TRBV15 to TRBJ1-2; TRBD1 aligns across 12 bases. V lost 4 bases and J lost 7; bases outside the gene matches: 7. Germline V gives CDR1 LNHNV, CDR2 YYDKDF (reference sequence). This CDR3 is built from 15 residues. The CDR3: CATSTPGQGARGYTF. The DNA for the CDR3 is TGTGCCACCAGCACTCCGGGACAGGGGGCGCGTGGCTACACCTTC.

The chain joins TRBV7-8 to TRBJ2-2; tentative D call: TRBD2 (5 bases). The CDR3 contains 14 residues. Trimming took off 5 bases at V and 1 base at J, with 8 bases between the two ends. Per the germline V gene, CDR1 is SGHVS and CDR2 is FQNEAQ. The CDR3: CASSISENTGELFF. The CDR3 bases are TGTGCCAGCAGCATTAGCGAGAACACCGGGGAGCTGTTTTTT.

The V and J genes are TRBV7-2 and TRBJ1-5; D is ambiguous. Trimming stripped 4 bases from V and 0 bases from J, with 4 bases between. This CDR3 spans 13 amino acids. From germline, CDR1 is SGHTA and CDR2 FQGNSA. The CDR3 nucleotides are TGTGCCAGCAGCTGGGCTAGCAATCAGCCCCAGCATTTT. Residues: CASSWASNQPQHF.

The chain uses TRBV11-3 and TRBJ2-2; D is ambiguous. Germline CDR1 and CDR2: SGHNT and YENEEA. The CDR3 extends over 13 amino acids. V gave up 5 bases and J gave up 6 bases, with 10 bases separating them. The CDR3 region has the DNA TGTGCCAGCAGCGATAGACTCCCCGGGGAGCTGTTTTTT. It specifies CASSDRLPGELFF.